Listed below are T cell receptor beta chains from one sample, sequenced in a study of beta chain features in type 1 diabetes. Here immunoSEQ multiplex PCR was the method, and the copy in TCRdb shows in-frame clones only, minus some. This table has hundreds of thousands of clones, about an eighth appearing once. Sample: naive CD4+ T cells from blood. These TCRs come from a woman younger than 35 in good health. The CDR3 runs from the conserved cysteine through the conserved F or W. The D gene is left open where the match is weak. Size tells how often a clone was seen (once, few, many) or the class of an expanded clone, and some rows leave it out.

TRBJ1-4,.,few,TRBV9,CASSVANPQRTPKTTNEKLFF,TGTGCCAGCAGCGTAGCCAACCCCCAGCGGACTCCTAAAACAACTAATGAAAAACTGTTTTTT
TRBJ2-3,.,few,TRBV7-2,CASSLGWAGSTDTQYF,TGTGCCAGCAGCTTAGGCTGGGCAGGTAGCACAGATACGCAGTATTTT
TRBJ2-1,TRBD2,.,TRBV27,CASSLSGTSKFYNEQFF,TGTGCCAGCAGTTTATCGGGGACTAGCAAATTCTACAATGAGCAGTTCTTC
TRBJ1-5,.,few,TRBV30,CAWSEGSNQPQHF,TGTGCCTGGAGCGAGGGTAGCAATCAGCCCCAGCATTTT
TRBJ2-3,TRBD2,.,TRBV5-1,CASSLGASGNTDTQYF,TGCGCCAGCAGCTTGGGAGCTAGCGGGAACACAGATACGCAGTATTTT
TRBJ1-2,TRBD1,.,TRBV2,CASREQGPTNYGYTF,TGTGCCAGCAGGGAACAGGGGCCCACTAACTATGGCTACACCTTC
TRBJ2-1,.,.,TRBV7-3,CASSLTFPSSYNEQFF,TGTGCCAGCAGCTTAACGTTTCCGAGCTCCTACAATGAGCAGTTCTTC
TRBJ2-3,.,.,TRBV7-3,CASSYTRTDTQYF,TGTGCCAGCAGCTACACCCGCACAGATACGCAGTATTTT
TRBJ2-1,TRBD1,few,TRBV4-1,CASSQPGQGHNEQFF,TGCGCCAGCAGCCAACCGGGACAGGGACACAATGAGCAGTTCTTC
TRBJ2-1,.,few,TRBV11-2,CASSSRGNEQFF,TGTGCCAGCAGCTCCCGTGGCAATGAGCAGTTCTTC
TRBJ2-1,.,.,TRBV7-2,CASSSGTRSSYNEQFF,TGTGCCAGCAGCTCAGGGACCCGGAGCTCCTACAATGAGCAGTTCTTC
TRBJ2-4,TRBD2,few,TRBV19,CASTPLGTSGRGYF,TGTGCCAGTACCCCACTCGGGACTAGCGGGAGAGGGTACTTC
TRBJ2-2,.,few,TRBV5-1,CASSLGSGGANTGELFF,TGCGCCAGCAGCTTGGGCTCCGGGGGCGCGAACACCGGGGAGCTGTTTTTT
TRBJ2-3,.,.,TRBV7-3,CASSRGTSTDTQYF,TGTGCCAGCAGCCGTGGGACCAGCACAGATACGCAGTATTTT
TRBJ1-1,TRBD1,few,TRBV4-3,CASSQRQGLMNTEAFF,TGCGCCAGCAGCCAACGACAGGGTCTCATGAACACTGAAGCTTTCTTT
TRBJ2-6,.,.,TRBV19,CASTNASGANVLTF,TGTGCCAGTACTAATGCTTCTGGGGCCAACGTCCTGACTTTC
TRBJ2-7,.,.,TRBV27,CASSLRDAYEQYF,TGTGCCAGCAGTTTAAGGGACGCCTACGAGCAGTACTTC
TRBJ2-5,.,few,TRBV18,CASSPPGWETQYF,TGTGCCAGCTCACCCCCTGGGTGGGAGACCCAGTACTTC
TRBJ2-5,.,.,TRBV4-2,CASSQVTGQETQYF,TGTGCCAGCAGCCAAGTGACAGGCCAAGAGACCCAGTACTTC
TRBJ1-5,.,few,TRBV7-2,CASSLAENQPQHF,TGTGCCAGCAGCTTAGCCGAGAATCAGCCCCAGCATTTT
TRBJ2-2,.,.,TRBV7-9,CASSPRGTYTTGELFF,TGTGCCAGCAGCCCCAGAGGTACCTATACCACCGGGGAGCTGTTTTTT
TRBJ2-5,.,.,TRBV5-1,CASSLDQETQYF,TGCGCCAGCAGCTTGGACCAAGAGACCCAGTACTTC
TRBJ2-3,TRBD2,.,TRBV30,CAWSVLKWAGGPTDTQYF,TGTGCCTGGAGTGTACTTAAATGGGCGGGAGGGCCGACAGATACGCAGTATTTT
TRBJ2-5,TRBD2,few,TRBV5-1,CASSPTTSGQETQYF,TGCGCCAGCAGCCCTACGACTAGCGGCCAAGAGACCCAGTACTTC
TRBJ1-5,.,.,TRBV28,CASGGSQHF,TGTGCCAGCGGGGGGTCCCAGCATTTT
TRBJ2-1,TRBD1,.,TRBV15,CATSRRTGGQFF,TGTGCCACCAGCAGAAGGACAGGAGGGCAGTTCTTC
TRBJ1-2,TRBD1,.,TRBV9,CASSERTTGEGGYTF,TGTGCCAGCAGCGAAAGAACTACAGGGGAGGGAGGCTACACCTTC
TRBJ2-7,TRBD2,few,TRBV7-2,CASSPGLAGSYEQYF,TGTGCCAGCAGCCCGGGACTAGCGGGCTCCTACGAGCAGTACTTC
TRBJ2-5,.,.,TRBV10-3,CAIAVSGFETQYF,TGTGCCATCGCTGTTAGTGGGTTTGAGACCCAGTACTTC
TRBJ2-1,TRBD2,few,TRBV12-5,CASGLRPVGLAGDHNEQFF,TGTGCTAGTGGTCTCCGCCCTGTTGGACTAGCGGGAGATCACAATGAGCAGTTCTTC
TRBJ1-1,.,few,TRBV28,CASKDLSTEAFF,TGTGCCAGCAAGGACTTATCGACTGAAGCTTTCTTT
TRBJ2-1,TRBD2,.,TRBV10-3,CAISSLAGAVDEQFF,TGTGCCATCAGTTCGCTAGCGGGGGCTGTTGATGAGCAGTTCTTC
TRBJ2-3,.,few,TRBV2,CASRRLEADTQYF,TGTGCCAGCAGGCGACTAGAAGCAGATACGCAGTATTTT
TRBJ2-3,.,few,TRBV14,CASSQVAADTQYF,TGTGCCAGCAGCCAAGTCGCGGCTGATACGCAGTATTTT
TRBJ2-7,.,.,TRBV5-1,CASSPGLSRGRYEQYF,TGCGCCAGCAGCCCAGGACTCTCTAGAGGAAGGTACGAGCAGTACTTC
TRBJ1-4,.,.,TRBV4-1,CASSQDMGTNEKLFF,TGCGCCAGCAGCCAAGATATGGGGACTAATGAAAAACTGTTTTTT
TRBJ2-6,.,.,TRBV7-2,CASSLTGSGANVLTF,TGTGCCAGCAGCCTGACAGGCTCTGGGGCCAACGTCCTGACTTTC